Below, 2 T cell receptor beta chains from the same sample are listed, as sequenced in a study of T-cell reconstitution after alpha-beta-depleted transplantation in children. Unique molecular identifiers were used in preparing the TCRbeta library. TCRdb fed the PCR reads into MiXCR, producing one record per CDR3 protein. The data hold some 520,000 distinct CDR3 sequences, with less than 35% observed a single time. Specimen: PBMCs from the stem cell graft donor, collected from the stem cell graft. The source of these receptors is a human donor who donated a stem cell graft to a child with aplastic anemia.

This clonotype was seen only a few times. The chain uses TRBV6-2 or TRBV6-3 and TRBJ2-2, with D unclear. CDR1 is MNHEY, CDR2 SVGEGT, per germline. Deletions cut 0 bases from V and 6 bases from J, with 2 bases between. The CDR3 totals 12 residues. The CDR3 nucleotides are TGTGCCAGCAGTTACTCTGCCGGGGAGCTGTTTTTT. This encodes CASSYSAGELFF.

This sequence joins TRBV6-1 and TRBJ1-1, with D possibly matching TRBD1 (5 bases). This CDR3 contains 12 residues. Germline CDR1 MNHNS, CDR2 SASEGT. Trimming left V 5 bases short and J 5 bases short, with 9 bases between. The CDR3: CASSHSGTEAFF. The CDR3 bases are TGTGCCAGCAGTCACTCAGGGACTGAAGCTTTCTTT.